One and the same sample provided the 15 T cell receptor beta chains below, sequenced in a study of T cells after yellow fever vaccination. Each CDR3 protein gets one entry after TCRdb re-called the 5' RACE reads with MiXCR. The data contain under 55,000 distinct CDR3 sequences, about 6.6% of them seen just once; the ten biggest clones take up approximately 25%. The starting material was CD8+ T cells not binding an NS4B(214-222) dextramer, sorted from PBMCs, obtained roughly 45 days after the first yellow fever vaccination. Receptors were obtained from a man aged 18 to 35 who received the YFV17D yellow fever vaccine.

This clonotype was seen at least ten times. The V gene is TRBV10-3, the J gene TRBJ1-1; D ambiguous. Trimming shortened V by 0 bases and J by 1 base, and 0 bases separated the two germline ends. The V gene's germline CDR1 is ENHRY and CDR2 SYGVKD. This CDR3 spans 12 amino acids. The CDR3 bases are TGTGCCATCAGTGAGTCGAACACTGAAGCTTTCTTT. This gives the protein CAISESNTEAFF.

A few counts support this clonotype. The genes are TRBV11-2 and TRBJ1-1, with 11 bases that match TRBD1. Germline V gives CDR1 SGHAT, CDR2 FQNNGV. CDR3 length: 16 amino acids. J lost 6 bases, V lost 5 bases, and 11 bases had no gene match. CDR3 in DNA: TGTGCCAGCAGCCCTAGGACAGGGGGCAAGGGGGCTGAAGCTTTCTTT. Its translation is CASSPRTGGKGAEAFF.

This clonotype was seen a few times. The genes are TRBV12-3 or TRBV12-4 and TRBJ2-3, with D tentatively TRBD2 (6 bases). V gave up 5 bases and J gave up 2 bases, with 11 bases separating them. The CDR3 consists of 14 residues. The CDR3 region has the DNA TGTGCCAGCAGTCACACGGGAGCCACAGATACGCAGTATTTT. Protein product: CASSHTGATDTQYF.

This clonotype was recorded many times. J is TRBJ2-5 and V is TRBV15; no clear D gene. The CDR3 is 12 residues long. V gave up 5 bases and J gave up 5 bases, with 9 bases separating them. Germline values: CDR1 LNHNV, CDR2 YYDKDF (reference sequence). The CDR3 loop is CATSSGIETQYF. The CDR3 DNA is TGTGCCACCAGCTCGGGTATCGAGACCCAGTACTTC.

Only a few counts were recorded for this clonotype. This chain connects TRBV11-2 to TRBJ1-1, with unresolved D. Germline CDR1 SGHAT, CDR2 FQNNGV. The V end was cut by 5 bases, the J end by 1 base, with 14 bases between. CDR3 length: 15 amino acids. This chain's CDR3 is CASSPLGWRNTEAFF. The DNA for the CDR3 is TGTGCCAGCAGCCCGCTCGGGTGGCGGAACACTGAAGCTTTCTTT. Full variable domain (remainder filled in from reference TRBV11-2 and TRBJ1-1): EAGVAQSPRYKIIEKRQSVAFWCNPISGHATLYWYQQILGQGPKLLIQFQNNGVVDDSQLPKDRFSAERLKGVDSTLKIQPAKLEDSAVYLCASSPLGWRNTEAFFGQGTRLTVV.

The rearrangement links TRBV20-1 to TRBJ1-2; the D is unclear. V lost 2 bases to trimming and J lost 5 bases, with 21 bases between them. Germline V lookup: CDR1 DFQATT, CDR2 SNEGSKA (reference sequence). This CDR3 contains 16 residues. DNA of the CDR3: TGCAGTGCTAGATGGCCCATGGCAGCACACTCTTATGGCTACACCTTC. Translation gives CSARWPMAAHSYGYTF.

In this sample, this clonotype turned up a few times. V gene TRBV5-1 combines with J gene TRBJ2-5, with TRBD2 as a possible D gene (5 bases). The germline V gene encodes CDR1 SGHRS and CDR2 YFSETQ. V was clipped by 2 bases and J by 1 base, with 15 bases between them. The CDR3 consists of 16 residues. CDR3 residues: CASSFSEAGLQETQYF. CDR3 bases: TGCGCCAGCAGCTTCAGTGAAGCAGGACTCCAAGAGACCCAGTACTTC. Full variable domain (outside the CDR3, taken from reference TRBV5-1 and TRBJ2-5): KAGVTQTPRYLIKTRGQQVTLSCSPISGHRSVSWYQQTPGQGLQFLFEYFSETQRNKGNFPGRFSGRQFSNSRSEMNVSTLELGDSALYLCASSFSEAGLQETQYFGPGTRLLVL.

The chain carries TRBV29-1 and TRBJ1-5; D remains ambiguous. The germline V gene has CDR1 SQVTM and CDR2 ANQGSEA. This CDR3 contains 13 residues. With 0 bases removed from V and 9 bases from J, the gap between germline ends came to 12 bases. This CDR3 is CSVEDQAVWPQHF. In DNA form, the CDR3 reads TGCAGCGTTGAAGATCAGGCGGTATGGCCCCAGCATTTT.

In its sample, this clonotype was seen a few times. This chain connects TRBV6-2 or TRBV6-3 to TRBJ2-7; D is perhaps TRBD1 (5 bases). Germline CDR1 reads MNHEY; CDR2 reads SVGEGT. The length of the CDR3 is 16 residues. V was shortened by 6 bases and J by 3 bases, with 21 bases between the two germline ends. The CDR3 protein is CASSKIQELTLYEQYF. For the CDR3, the DNA is TGTGCCAGCAGCAAAATACAGGAGTTGACCCTCTACGAGCAGTACTTC.

There are many counts of this clonotype. The chain employs TRBV11-2 and TRBJ1-1; D call uncertain. Looked up from germline, CDR1 is SGHAT and CDR2 is FQNNGV. The ends were cut back, 0 bases at V and 7 bases at J, with 24 bases in the middle. The CDR3 contains 18 residues. This CDR3 is CASSLDDPREHGRIEAFF. CDR3 sequence (DNA): TGTGCCAGCAGCTTAGACGATCCACGAGAGCACGGACGGATTGAAGCTTTCTTT. The whole variable domain, remainder taken from reference TRBV11-2 and TRBJ1-1, is EAGVAQSPRYKIIEKRQSVAFWCNPISGHATLYWYQQILGQGPKLLIQFQNNGVVDDSQLPKDRFSAERLKGVDSTLKIQPAKLEDSAVYLCASSLDDPREHGRIEAFFGQGTRLTVV.

The rearrangement uses TRBV2 and TRBJ1-2; perhaps TRBD1 as D (5 bases). The CDR3 has 14 residues. With 0 bases removed from V and 8 bases from J, the gap between germline ends came to 13 bases. Germline CDR1 reads SNHLY; CDR2 reads FYNNEI. CDR3: CASSEALGGDGYTF. The CDR3 bases are TGTGCCAGCAGTGAAGCGCTTGGGGGTGACGGCTACACCTTC.

V gene TRBV9 combines with J gene TRBJ2-7, with TRBD1 matching over 12 bases. The V segment lost 4 bases and the J segment 5 bases; nucleotides outside the gene matches: 7. This CDR3 is built from 15 residues. Per the germline V gene, CDR1 is SGDLS and CDR2 is YYNGEE. Here the CDR3 reads CASSPSGQGAHEQYF. The CDR3 nucleotides read TGTGCCAGCAGCCCCTCGGGACAGGGGGCTCACGAGCAGTACTTC.

V is TRBV20-1 and J is TRBJ2-7; 9 bases are shared with TRBD1. The CDR3 totals 13 residues. The germline V gene encodes CDR1 DFQATT and CDR2 SNEGSKA (reference sequence). The V and J ends lost 7 bases and 3 bases, in that order; junction bases with no gene match: 7. CDR3: CSVPGQGFYEQYV. Written as DNA, the CDR3 is TGCAGTGTCCCGGGACAGGGTTTCTACGAGCAGTACGTC.

This clonotype was picked up a small number of times. The junction departs from germline at one end; a sequencing error may be responsible. This chain connects TRBV7-7 to TRBJ2-7; 8 nucleotides line up with TRBD1. The CDR3 runs to 14 residues. CDR1 SSHAT and CDR2 FNYEAQ come from the germline V gene (reference sequence). The CDR3 sequence: CASSPGQGAYKQYF. The CDR3 nucleotides read TGTGCCAGCAGCCCAGGACAGGGTGCCTACAAGCAGTACTTC.

Ten or more counts support this clonotype. The gene calls are TRBV7-8 and TRBJ1-1, with a possible D match to TRBD1 (6 bases). The germline V and J ends were trimmed by 4 bases and 4 bases, with 19 bases remaining between them. Germline CDR1 SGHVS, CDR2 FQNEAQ. The CDR3 sequence is 16 residues long. The CDR3 spells CASSYGGLIGATEAFF. DNA for the CDR3: TGTGCCAGCAGCTACGGGGGCTTAATAGGGGCCACTGAAGCTTTCTTT.